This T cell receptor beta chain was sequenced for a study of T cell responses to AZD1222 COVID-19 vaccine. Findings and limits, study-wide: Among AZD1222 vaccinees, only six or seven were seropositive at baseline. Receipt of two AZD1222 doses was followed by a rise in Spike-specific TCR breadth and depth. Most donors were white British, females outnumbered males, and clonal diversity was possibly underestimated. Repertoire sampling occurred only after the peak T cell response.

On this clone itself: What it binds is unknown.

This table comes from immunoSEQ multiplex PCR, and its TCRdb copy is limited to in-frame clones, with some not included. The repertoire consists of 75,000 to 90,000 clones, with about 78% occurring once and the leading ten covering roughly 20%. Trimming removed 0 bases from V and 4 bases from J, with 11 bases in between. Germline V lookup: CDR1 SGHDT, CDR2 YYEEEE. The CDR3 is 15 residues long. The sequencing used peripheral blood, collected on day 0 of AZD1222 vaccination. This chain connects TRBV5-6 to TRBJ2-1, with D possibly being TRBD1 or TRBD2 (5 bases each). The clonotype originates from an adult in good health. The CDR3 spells CASSLEGTRYNEQFF. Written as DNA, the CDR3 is TGTGCCAGCAGCTTGGAAGGGACCCGTTACAATGAGCAGTTCTTC.